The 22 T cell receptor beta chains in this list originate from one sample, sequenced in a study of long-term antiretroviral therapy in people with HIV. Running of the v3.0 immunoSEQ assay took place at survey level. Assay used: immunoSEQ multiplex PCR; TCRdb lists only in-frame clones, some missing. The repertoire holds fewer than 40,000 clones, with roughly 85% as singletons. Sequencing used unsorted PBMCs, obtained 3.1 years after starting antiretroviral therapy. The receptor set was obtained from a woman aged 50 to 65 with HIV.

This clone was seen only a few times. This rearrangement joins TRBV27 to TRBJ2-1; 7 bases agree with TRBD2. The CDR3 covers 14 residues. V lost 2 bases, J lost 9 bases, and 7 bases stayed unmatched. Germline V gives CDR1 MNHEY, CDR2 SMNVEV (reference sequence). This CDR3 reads CASSLRRGGLEQFF. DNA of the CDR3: TGTGCCAGCAGTTTACGTAGGGGAGGGCTTGAGCAGTTCTTC.

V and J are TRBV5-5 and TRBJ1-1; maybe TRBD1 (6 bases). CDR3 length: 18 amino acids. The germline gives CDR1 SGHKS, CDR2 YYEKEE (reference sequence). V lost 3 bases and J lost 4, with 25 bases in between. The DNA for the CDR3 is TGTGCCAGCAGCTCTACCCTTACAGGGACGACACTGGGCACTGAAGCTTTCTTT. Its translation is CASSSTLTGTTLGTEAFF.

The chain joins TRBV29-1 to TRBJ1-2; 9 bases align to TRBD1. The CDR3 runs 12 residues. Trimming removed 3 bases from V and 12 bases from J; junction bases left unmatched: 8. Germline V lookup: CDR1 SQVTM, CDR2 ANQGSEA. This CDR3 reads CSVDSGQGVNTF. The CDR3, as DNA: TGCAGCGTTGATTCGGGACAGGGAGTAAACACCTTC. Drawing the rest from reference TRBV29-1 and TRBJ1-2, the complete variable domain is SAVISQKPSRDICQRGTSLTIQCQVDSQVTMMFWYRQQPGQSLTLIATANQGSEATYESGFVIDKFPISRPNLTFSTLTVSNMSPEDSSIYLCSVDSGQGVNTFGSGTRLTVV.

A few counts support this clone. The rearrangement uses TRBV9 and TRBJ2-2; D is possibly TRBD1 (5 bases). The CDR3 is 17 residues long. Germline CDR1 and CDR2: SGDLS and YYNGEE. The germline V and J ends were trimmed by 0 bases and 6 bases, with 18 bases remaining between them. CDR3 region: CASSVGRVLSGPGELFF. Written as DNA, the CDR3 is TGTGCCAGCAGCGTAGGCAGGGTGCTGTCGGGCCCCGGGGAGCTGTTTTTT.

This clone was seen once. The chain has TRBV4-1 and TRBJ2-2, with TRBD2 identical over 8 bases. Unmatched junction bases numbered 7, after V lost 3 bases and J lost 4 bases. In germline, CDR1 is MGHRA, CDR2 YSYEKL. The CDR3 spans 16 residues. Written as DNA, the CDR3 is TGCGCCAGCAGCCATCTCGGGGGGGCCGGCACCGGGGAGCTGTTTTTT. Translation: CASSHLGGAGTGELFF.

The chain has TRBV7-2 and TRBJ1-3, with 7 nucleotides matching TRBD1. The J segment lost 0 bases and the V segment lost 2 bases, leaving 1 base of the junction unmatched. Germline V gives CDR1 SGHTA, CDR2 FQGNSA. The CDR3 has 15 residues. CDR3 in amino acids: CASSLSGGSGNTIYF. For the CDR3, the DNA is TGTGCCAGCAGCTTATCAGGGGGCTCTGGAAACACCATATATTTT.

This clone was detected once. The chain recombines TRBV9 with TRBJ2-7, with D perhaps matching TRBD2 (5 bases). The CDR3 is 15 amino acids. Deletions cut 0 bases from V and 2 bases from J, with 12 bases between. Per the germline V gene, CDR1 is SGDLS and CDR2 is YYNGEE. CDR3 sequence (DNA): TGTGCCAGCAGCGTAGACTCTGGGAGCACCTACGAGCAGTACTTC. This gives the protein CASSVDSGSTYEQYF.

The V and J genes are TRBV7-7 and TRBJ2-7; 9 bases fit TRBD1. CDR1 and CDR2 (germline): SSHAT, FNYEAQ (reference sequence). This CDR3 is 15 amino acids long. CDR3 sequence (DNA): TGTGCTAGCTCCCTCGGGACAGGGAAGTCCTACGAGCAGTACTTC. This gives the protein CASSLGTGKSYEQYF. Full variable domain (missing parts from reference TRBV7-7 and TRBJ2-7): GAGVSQSPRYKVTKRGQDVTLRCDPISSHATLYWYQQALGQGPEFLTYFNYEAQPDKSGLPSDRFSAERPEGSISTLTIQRTEQRDSAMYRCASSLGTGKSYEQYFGPGTRLTVT.

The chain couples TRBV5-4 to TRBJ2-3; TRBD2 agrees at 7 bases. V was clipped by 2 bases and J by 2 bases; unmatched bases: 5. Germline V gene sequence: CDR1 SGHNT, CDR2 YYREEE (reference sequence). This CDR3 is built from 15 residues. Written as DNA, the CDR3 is TGTGCCAGCAGCTTCGATGCGGGGGTCACAGATACGCAGTATTTT. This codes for CASSFDAGVTDTQYF.

Here the CDR3 DNA reads TGTGCTAGTGGGGTCCGAGGGGAGACCCAGTACTTC. It codes for CASGVRGETQYF. V usage is TRBV12-5 and J usage is TRBJ2-5; a weak D match, TRBD2 (5 bases). CDR3 length: 12 amino acids. Between the trimmed V and J ends, which lost 6 bases and 5 bases, there was a span of 10 bases. Germline values: CDR1 LGHNT, CDR2 FRNRAP.

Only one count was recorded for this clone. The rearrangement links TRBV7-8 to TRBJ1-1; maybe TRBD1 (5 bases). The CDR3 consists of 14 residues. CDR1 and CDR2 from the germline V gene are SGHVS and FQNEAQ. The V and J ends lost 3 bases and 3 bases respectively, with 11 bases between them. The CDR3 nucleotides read TGTGCCAGCAGCTTTCGGGGGGGGTACACTGAAGCTTTCTTT. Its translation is CASSFRGGYTEAFF.

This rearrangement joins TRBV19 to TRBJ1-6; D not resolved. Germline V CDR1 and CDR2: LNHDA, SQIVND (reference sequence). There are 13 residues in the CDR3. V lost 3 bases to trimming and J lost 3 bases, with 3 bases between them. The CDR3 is CASSIGYNSPLHF. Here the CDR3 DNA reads TGTGCCAGTAGTATCGGCTATAATTCACCCCTCCACTTT.

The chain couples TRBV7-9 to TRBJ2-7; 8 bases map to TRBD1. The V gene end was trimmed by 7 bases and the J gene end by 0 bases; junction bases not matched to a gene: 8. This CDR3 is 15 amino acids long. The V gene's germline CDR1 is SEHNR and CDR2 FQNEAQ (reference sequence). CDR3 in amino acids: CASTGQGGGSYEQYF. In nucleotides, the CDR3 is TGTGCCAGCACCGGACAGGGAGGAGGCTCCTACGAGCAGTACTTC.

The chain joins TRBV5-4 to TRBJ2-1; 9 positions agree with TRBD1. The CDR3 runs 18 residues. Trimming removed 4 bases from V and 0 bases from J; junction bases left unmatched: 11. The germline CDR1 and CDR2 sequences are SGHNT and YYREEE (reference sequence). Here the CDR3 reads CASSNPPGQGISYNEQFF. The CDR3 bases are TGTGCCAGCAGCAATCCCCCCGGACAGGGGATCTCCTACAATGAGCAGTTCTTC.

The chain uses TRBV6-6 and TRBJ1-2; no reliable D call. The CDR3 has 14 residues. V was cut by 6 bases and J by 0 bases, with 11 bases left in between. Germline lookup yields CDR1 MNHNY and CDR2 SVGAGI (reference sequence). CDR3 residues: CASRKGDPNYGYTF. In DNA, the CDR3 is TGTGCCAGCAGAAAGGGTGACCCTAACTATGGCTACACCTTC.

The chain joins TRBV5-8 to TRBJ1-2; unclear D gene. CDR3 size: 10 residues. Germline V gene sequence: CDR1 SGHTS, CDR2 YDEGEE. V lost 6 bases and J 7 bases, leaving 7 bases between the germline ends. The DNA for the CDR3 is TGTGCCAGCACCCTGATTGGCTACACCTTC. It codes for CASTLIGYTF.

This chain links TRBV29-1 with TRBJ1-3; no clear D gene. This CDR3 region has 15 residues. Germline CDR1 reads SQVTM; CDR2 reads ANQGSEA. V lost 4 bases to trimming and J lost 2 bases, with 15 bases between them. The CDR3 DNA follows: TGCAGCGTTGTTTTCCTAGGGATCACTGGAAACACCATATATTTT. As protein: CSVVFLGITGNTIYF.

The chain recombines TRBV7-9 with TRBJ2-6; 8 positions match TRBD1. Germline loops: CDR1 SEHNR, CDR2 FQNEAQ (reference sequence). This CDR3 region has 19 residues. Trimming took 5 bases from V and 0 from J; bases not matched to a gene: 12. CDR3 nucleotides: TGTGCCAGCAGCCGTTGGGGTAGAGACAGGGGCTCTGGGGCCAACGTCCTGACTTTC. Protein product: CASSRWGRDRGSGANVLTF. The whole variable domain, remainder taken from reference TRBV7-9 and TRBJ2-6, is DTGVSQNPRHKITKRGQNVTFRCDPISEHNRLYWYRQTLGQGPEFLTYFQNEAQLEKSRLLSDRFSAERPKGSFSTLEIQRTEQGDSAMYLCASSRWGRDRGSGANVLTFGAGSRLTVL.

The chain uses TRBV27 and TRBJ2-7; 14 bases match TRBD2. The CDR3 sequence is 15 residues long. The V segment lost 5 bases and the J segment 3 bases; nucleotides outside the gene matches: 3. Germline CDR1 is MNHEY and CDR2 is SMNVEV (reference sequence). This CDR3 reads CASSRLAGGSYEQYF. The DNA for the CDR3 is TGTGCCAGCAGTCGACTAGCGGGGGGGAGCTACGAGCAGTACTTC.

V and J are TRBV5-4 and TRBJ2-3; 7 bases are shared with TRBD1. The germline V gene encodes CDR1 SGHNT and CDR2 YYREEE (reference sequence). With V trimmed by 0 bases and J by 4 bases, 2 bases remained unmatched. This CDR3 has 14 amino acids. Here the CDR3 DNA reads TGTGCCAGCAGCTTGGACAGGGGAGCAGATACGCAGTATTTT. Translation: CASSLDRGADTQYF.

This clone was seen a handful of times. The CDR3 here is CAWSLLYGYTF. The CDR3 coding sequence is TGTGCCTGGAGCCTGCTCTATGGCTACACCTTC. This chain joins TRBV30 and TRBJ1-2; D gene unclear. CDR1 GTSNPN and CDR2 SVGIG come from the germline V gene (reference sequence). V shed 3 bases and J shed 4 bases, with 6 bases lying between them. CDR3 length equals 11 residues.

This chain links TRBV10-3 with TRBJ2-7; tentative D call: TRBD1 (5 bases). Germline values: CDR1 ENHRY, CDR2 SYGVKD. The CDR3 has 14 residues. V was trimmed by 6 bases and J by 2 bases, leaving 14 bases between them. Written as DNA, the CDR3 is TGTGCCATCAGGACCGAAGGGGTCGCCTACGAGCAGTACTTC. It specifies CAIRTEGVAYEQYF.